The T cell receptor (beta chain) under discussion was sequenced for a study of shared clonotypes between healthy human individuals. Study summary: Each donor had three CD4 naive, three CD4 memory, two CD8 naive and one CD8 memory plate. Study-wide findings and caveats: Clonotype sharing across several donors was observed for 4% to 5.5% of naive CD4 clonotypes.

A remark on this clone: Its antigen is as yet unknown. This CDR3 is also generated by other DNA sequences in the sample.

Every subset had its genomic DNA shared out evenly among several immunoSEQ plates. Profiling relied on immunoSEQ multiplex PCR, and the TCRdb table lists in-frame clones only, not all of them. The sample yields some 2,000,000 clones, roughly 96% seen once. The V and J ends lost 1 base and 5 bases, in that order; junction bases with no gene match: 5. CDR1 is SGHRS and CDR2 is YFSETQ in the germline V gene. The CDR3 contains 14 residues. The rearrangement links TRBV5-1 to TRBJ1-1; the match to TRBD1 covers 7 bases. Sequencing was done on a sample of naive CD4+ T cells sorted from blood. The subset denotes: CD45RA+ positively selected. This TCR was recovered from a man younger than 30 in good health. The CDR3 nucleotides read TGCGCCAGCAGCTTGCGACAGGGAGGAACTGAAGCTTTCTTT. Translation gives CASSLRQGGTEAFF.